A single count supports the clone carrying this T cell receptor beta chain. The protocol was immunoSEQ multiplex PCR, while the TCRdb copy is restricted to in-frame clones and leaves out a portion. The table lists more than 45,000 clones, around 80% of them singletons. The data stem from a study of T cells in localized non-small cell lung cancer. Germline lookup yields CDR1 SGHDT and CDR2 YYEEEE. CDR3 length equals 16 residues. Trimming at V came to 2 bases and at J to 3 bases, leaving 5 bases not matched to a gene. The material was peripheral blood mononuclear cells, obtained before any cancer treatment. The rearrangement joins TRBV5-6 to TRBJ2-2; 9 nucleotides line up with TRBD1. The sequence was obtained from a man aged 35-69 years with stage III lung adenocarcinoma. CDR3 protein: CASSLSGTGYTGELFF. The DNA for the CDR3 is TGTGCCAGCAGCTTATCCGGGACAGGGTACACCGGGGAGCTGTTTTTT.